In this sample, the clone carrying this T cell receptor (beta chain) turned up many times. RNA transcripts gave rise to amplified TCR beta CDR3 regions. TCR CDR3 regions were first amplified by RT-PCR with HTBI primers. Each CDR3 protein is one row after TCRdb ran MiXCR on the multiplex PCR reads. In the table there are 380,000 or so distinct CDR3 sequences, 13% of which are singletons. Trimming took 2 bases from V and 9 from J, leaving 22 bases between them. Germline CDR1 reads SGHAT; CDR2 reads FQDESV (reference sequence). This CDR3 is built from 16 residues. The sample comes from a study of T cells in Graves' hyperthyroidism and ophthalmopathy.

The genes are TRBV11-1 and TRBJ2-5; D is perhaps TRBD2 (7 bases). The receptor's source is a man aged 30 to 45 with Graves' hyperthyroidism that later progressed to Graves' ophthalmopathy. The sample consisted of blood. The CDR3 spells CASSLSRGTPREAQYF. The DNA of the CDR3 is TGTGCCAGCAGCTTAAGTAGAGGGACACCTCGGGAGGCCCAGTACTTC.